The 13 T cell receptor beta chains in this list originate from one sample, sequenced in a study of T cell changes during pregnancy in multiple sclerosis. Sequencing used immunoSEQ multiplex PCR; TCRdb keeps in-frame clones, though not all of them. The sample consists of 25,000 to 35,000 clones, more than 75% of them appearing once. The source material was CD4+ T cells from peripheral blood mononuclear cells, sampled in the second trimester of pregnancy. The receptors were sampled from a female donor in good health, enrolled as a control in a pregnancy study.

This clone was seen just once. The chain combines TRBV5-1 with TRBJ2-2; a weak D match, TRBD1 (7 bases). The CDR3 spans 14 residues. V lost 2 bases to trimming and J lost 5 bases, with 10 bases between them. Germline CDR1 reads SGHRS; CDR2 reads YFSETQ. The CDR3 DNA follows: TGCGCCAGCAGCTTCTCAGGGGGGACCGGGGAGCTGTTTTTT. Protein: CASSFSGGTGELFF.

The chain recombines TRBV28 with TRBJ1-2; tentatively, D is TRBD1 (5 bases). V was clipped by 8 bases and J by 7 bases, with 14 bases between them. Germline loops: CDR1 MDHEN, CDR2 SYDVKM. CDR3 length: 12 amino acids. CDR3 amino acids: CASGGGSGGYTF. For the CDR3, the DNA is TGTGCCAGCGGGGGGGGGAGCGGTGGCTACACCTTC.

The chain links TRBV12-5 to TRBJ2-2; 8 bases match TRBD2. CDR3 length: 14 residues. Germline CDR1 LGHNT, CDR2 FRNRAP. Unmatched junction bases numbered 5, after V lost 6 bases and J lost 5 bases. The CDR3 spells CASGGRVGTGELFF. CDR3 coding DNA: TGTGCTAGTGGCGGGAGGGTAGGGACCGGGGAGCTGTTTTTT.

This clone was observed once. The rearrangement links TRBV9 to TRBJ2-1; TRBD2 aligns across 14 bases. V dropped 0 bases and J dropped 7; count of bases not matched to a gene: 6. Germline V gives CDR1 SGDLS, CDR2 YYNGEE. This CDR3 has 17 residues. CDR3 in DNA: TGTGCCAGCAGCGTAGGACTAGCGGGGGGGCCTGGGAATGAGCAGTTCTTC. Translated: CASSVGLAGGPGNEQFF.

The chain couples TRBV9 to TRBJ2-5; 9 positions agree with TRBD1. This CDR3 region has 15 residues. The germline gives CDR1 SGDLS, CDR2 YYNGEE. With V trimmed by 0 bases and J by 1 base, 1 base remained unmatched. The CDR3 bases are TGTGCCAGCAGCGTAGGGACAGGGGCCCAAGAGACCCAGTACTTC. Protein sequence: CASSVGTGAQETQYF.

Written as DNA, the CDR3 is TGTGCCAGCAGCCGGACTGGGCAAGGTACGCAGTATTTT. Its protein is CASSRTGQGTQYF. The rearrangement uses TRBV7-2 and TRBJ2-3, with a possible D match to TRBD2 (5 bases). The CDR3 covers 13 residues. Germline CDR1 reads SGHTA; CDR2 reads FQGNSA. Trimming pared 5 bases from V and 8 bases from J, leaving 14 bases between.

CDR3 nucleotide sequence: TGTGCCAGCAGTTACTCTTCGGAGAGGTATACTGAAGCTTTCTTT. Its protein product is CASSYSSERYTEAFF. The V and J genes are TRBV6-6 and TRBJ1-1; D unresolved. Between the trimmed V and J ends, which lost 0 bases and 5 bases, there was a span of 13 bases. The germline V gene encodes CDR1 MNHNY and CDR2 SVGAGI (reference sequence). The CDR3 consists of 15 residues.

CDR3 residues: CAWGQGTIMNTEAFF. As DNA, the CDR3 is TGTGCCTGGGGACAGGGGACAATAATGAACACTGAAGCTTTCTTT. The chain couples TRBV30 to TRBJ1-1; 9 nucleotides agree with TRBD1. The CDR3 has 15 amino acids. Per the germline V gene, CDR1 is GTSNPN and CDR2 is SVGIG (reference sequence). Trimming at V came to 5 bases and at J to 0 bases, leaving 7 bases not matched to a gene.

The CDR3 region is CAISESLNTDTQYF. The CDR3 DNA reads TGTGCCATCAGTGAGTCACTAAACACAGATACGCAGTATTTT. The chain uses TRBV10-3 and TRBJ2-3; unclear D gene. V lost 0 bases and J 2 bases, leaving 6 bases between the germline ends. Germline CDR1 reads ENHRY; CDR2 reads SYGVKD. This CDR3 is 14 amino acids long.

The chain is built from TRBV19 and TRBJ2-7; 11 nucleotides match TRBD1. Germline-derived CDR1 and CDR2 are LNHDA and SQIVND (reference sequence). This CDR3 is 15 amino acids long. The junction had 7 bases not matched to a gene; V was cut back by 3 bases and J by 6 bases. CDR3 DNA: TGTGCCAGTAGTATCTACGGACAGGGGGCGTCCGAGCAGTACTTC. Translated, it gives CASSIYGQGASEQYF.

This clone was observed once. V is TRBV30 and J is TRBJ2-5, with D possibly TRBD2 on 5 matching bases. The CDR3 contains 12 residues. Trimming left V 8 bases short and J 4 bases short, with 14 bases between. Germline V lookup: CDR1 GTSNPN, CDR2 SVGIG (reference sequence). For the CDR3, the DNA is TGTGCCAACGCCCGGGGAGCAGAGACCCAGTACTTC. Translated, it gives CANARGAETQYF.

V is TRBV2 and J is TRBJ1-5; D remains unclear. In germline, CDR1 is SNHLY, CDR2 FYNNEI. CDR3 length: 15 residues. Trimming pared 6 bases from V and 0 bases from J, leaving 12 bases between. The CDR3 DNA follows: TGTGCCAGCAGGGCCAGTGATAATAGCAATCAGCCCCAGCATTTT. This gives the protein CASRASDNSNQPQHF.

The V gene is TRBV11-1, the J gene TRBJ2-5; no reliable D call. Trimming stripped 4 bases from V and 2 bases from J, with 5 bases between. The CDR3 has 12 amino acids. Per germline, CDR1 SGHAT and CDR2 FQDESV (reference sequence). The CDR3 DNA is TGTGCCAGCAGCTCTTTACAAGAGACCCAGTACTTC. Translation: CASSSLQETQYF.